What follows are 3 T cell receptor beta chains derived from one specimen sequenced in a study of identical twins. One entry per CDR3 protein results from TCRdb running MiXCR on the 5' RACE reads. The sample holds about 220,000 distinct CDR3 sequences, approximately 9% seen once. Sample: memory (CD45RO+) T cells sorted from blood. Receptor source: a woman aged 18-30 years in good health.

The chain has TRBV27 and TRBJ2-3; D tentatively fits TRBD1 or TRBD2 (5 bases each). The CDR3 covers 15 residues. CDR1 and CDR2 (germline): MNHEY, SMNVEV (reference sequence). Trimming removed 7 bases at V and 7 bases at J, with 21 bases between. The CDR3 nucleotides read TGTGCCAGCAATCCCGGGGACCCGAACTCTAATACGCAGTATTTT. Protein sequence: CASNPGDPNSNTQYF.

V and J are TRBV6-5 and TRBJ2-6, with D uncertain. V was cut by 6 bases and J by 1 base, with 10 bases left in between. Germline V lookup: CDR1 MNHEY, CDR2 SVGAGI. There are 15 residues in the CDR3. CDR3 DNA: TGTGCCAGCAGATACACCAAGTCTGGGGCCAACGTCCTGACTTTC. This translates into CASRYTKSGANVLTF.

This clonotype was seen many times. This sequence joins TRBV11-2 and TRBJ2-7; possibly TRBD1 for D (6 bases). Germline lookup yields CDR1 SGHAT and CDR2 FQNNGV. This CDR3 contains 16 residues. Trimming removed 4 bases from V and 0 bases from J, with 16 bases in between. CDR3 DNA sequence: TGTGCCAGCAGCTCCCAGGGACACCTTCGCTCCTACGAGCAGTACTTC. It specifies CASSSQGHLRSYEQYF.